This T cell receptor (beta chain) is drawn from a study of blood T cell repertoires in COVID-19. Study-level background: Samples of COVID-19 (acute and convalescent) were obtained from the United States, Italy and Spain.

Germline CDR1 and CDR2: LNHNV and YYDKDF (reference sequence). The CDR3 contains 18 residues. Trimming at V came to 4 bases and at J to 8 bases, leaving 21 bases not matched to a gene. Profiled with immunoSEQ multiplex PCR; TCRdb holds only in-frame clones, not every one. The table has approximately 130,000 clones, 65% to 90% seen once; the top ten hold about 12%. Sequenced material: peripheral blood. The gene calls are TRBV15 and TRBJ1-2; 8 nucleotides align to TRBD1. The receptor comes from a human donor in a cohort sampled during active COVID-19. CDR3 in DNA: TGTGCCACCAGCACCGATTTTGACAGGGGCGGTCGGGTTTGGGGCTACACCTTC. Protein product: CATSTDFDRGGRVWGYTF.